This paragraph reports one T cell receptor (beta chain). Its antigen remains unknown. The record originates from a study of radiotherapy plus CTLA-4 blockade in lung cancer. The overall study: Of all patients, around 18% responded objectively and roughly 31% showed disease control.

Each patient with chemo-refractory metastatic non-small-cell lung cancer was treated with focal radiation plus CTLA-4 blockade using ipilimumab. TCRdb keeps only in-frame clones here, not all; method: immunoSEQ multiplex PCR. The table shows about 98,000 clones, with 75% to 85% occurring only once. Whole-study findings and limits: In blood, TCR clones derived from the tumor expanded after radiotherapy plus ipilimumab. Together with interferon-beta, which increased in serum after radiation, early dynamic changes in blood T cell clones were reportedly the best predictors of response.

The TCR was taken from a human donor with non-small cell lung cancer who had a partial response to radiotherapy plus ipilimumab. This specimen consisted of peripheral blood, obtained from a patient treated with radiotherapy plus ipilimumab.

Here the CDR3 reads CASSLGGVMSDTQYF. CDR3 in DNA: TGTGCCAGCAGTTTGGGCGGGGTGATGTCAGATACGCAGTATTTT. The chain recombines TRBV28 with TRBJ2-3; TRBD2 might be the D (6 bases). CDR3 size: 15 residues. Germline CDR1 is MDHEN and CDR2 is SYDVKM. Trimming stripped 3 bases from V and 4 bases from J, with 14 bases between.